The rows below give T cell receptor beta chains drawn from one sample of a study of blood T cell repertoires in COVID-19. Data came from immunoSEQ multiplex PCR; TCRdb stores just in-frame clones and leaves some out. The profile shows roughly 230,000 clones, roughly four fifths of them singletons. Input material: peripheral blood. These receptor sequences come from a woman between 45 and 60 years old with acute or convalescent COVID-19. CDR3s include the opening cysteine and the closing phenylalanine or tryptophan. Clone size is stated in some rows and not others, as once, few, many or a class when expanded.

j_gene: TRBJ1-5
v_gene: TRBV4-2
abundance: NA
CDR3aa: CASSQEGQSNQPQHF

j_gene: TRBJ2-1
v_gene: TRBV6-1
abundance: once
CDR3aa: CASSASPTSGAYNEQFF

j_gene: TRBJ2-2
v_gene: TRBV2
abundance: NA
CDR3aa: CASRGLGLAATGELFF

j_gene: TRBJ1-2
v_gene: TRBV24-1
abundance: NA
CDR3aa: CATSMDRGDYTF

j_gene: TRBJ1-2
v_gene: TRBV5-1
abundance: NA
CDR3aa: CASSPGTGYGYTF

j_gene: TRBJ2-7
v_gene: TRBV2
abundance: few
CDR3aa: CASRRVISSYEQYF

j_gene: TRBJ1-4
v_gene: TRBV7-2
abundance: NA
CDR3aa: CASSPVEGEKLFF

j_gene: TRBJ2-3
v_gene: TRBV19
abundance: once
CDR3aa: CASRRTHSGGLDTQYF

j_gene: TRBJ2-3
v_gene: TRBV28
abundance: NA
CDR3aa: CASSTGTTGTQYF

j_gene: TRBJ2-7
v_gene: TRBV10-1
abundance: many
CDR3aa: CASSEGWDRDIQDEQYF

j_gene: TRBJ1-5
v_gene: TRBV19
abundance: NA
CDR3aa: CASSTDRRSSRNQPQHF

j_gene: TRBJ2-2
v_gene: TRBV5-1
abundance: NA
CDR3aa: CASSGRQGRAGELFF

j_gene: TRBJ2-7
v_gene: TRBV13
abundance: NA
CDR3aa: CASSSYRGYEQYF

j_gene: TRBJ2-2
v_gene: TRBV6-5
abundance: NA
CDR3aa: CASSFRTGGNTGELFF

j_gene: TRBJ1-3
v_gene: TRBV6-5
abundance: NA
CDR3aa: CASSYARQGYGNTIYF

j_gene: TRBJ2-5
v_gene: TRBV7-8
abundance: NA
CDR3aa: CASKSGETQYF

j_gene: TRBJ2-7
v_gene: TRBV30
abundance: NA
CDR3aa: CAWSVQHEQYF

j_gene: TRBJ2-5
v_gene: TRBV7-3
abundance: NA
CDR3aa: CASSLGQGQETQYF

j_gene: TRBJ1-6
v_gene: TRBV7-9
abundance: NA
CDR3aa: CASSSRDNGDSPLHF

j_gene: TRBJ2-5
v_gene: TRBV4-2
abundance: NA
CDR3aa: CASSQAGQAQETQYF

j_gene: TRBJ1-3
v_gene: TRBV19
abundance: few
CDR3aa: CASSKPGGQGLSGNTIYF

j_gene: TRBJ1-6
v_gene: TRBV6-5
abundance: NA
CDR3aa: CASSQGDSPLHF

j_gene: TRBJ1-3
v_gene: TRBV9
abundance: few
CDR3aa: CASSGQTGVGNTIYF

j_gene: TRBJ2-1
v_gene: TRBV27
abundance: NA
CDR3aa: CASSHRPSGTNYNEQFF

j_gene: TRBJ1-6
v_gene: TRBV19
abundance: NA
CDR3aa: CASSATGQNSPLHF

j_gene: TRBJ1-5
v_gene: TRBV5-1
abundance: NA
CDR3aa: CASSLSGDTYQPQHF

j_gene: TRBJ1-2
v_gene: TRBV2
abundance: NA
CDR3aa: CASSDPQGALGYTF

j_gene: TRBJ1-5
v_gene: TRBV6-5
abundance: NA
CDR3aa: CASRTRQGVQPQHF

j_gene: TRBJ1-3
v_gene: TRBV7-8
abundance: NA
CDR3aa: CASSPQGGGNTIYF

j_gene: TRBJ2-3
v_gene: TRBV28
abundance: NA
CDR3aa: CASSTENSYTDTQYF

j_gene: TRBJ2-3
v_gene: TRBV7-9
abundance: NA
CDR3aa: CASSGGLSTDTQYF

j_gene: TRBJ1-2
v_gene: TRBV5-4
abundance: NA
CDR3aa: CASSLATGRSDGYTF

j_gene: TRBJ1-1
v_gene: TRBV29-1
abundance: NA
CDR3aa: CSVVRQLNTEAFF

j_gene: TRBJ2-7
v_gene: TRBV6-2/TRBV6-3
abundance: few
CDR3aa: CASSSGTGSKQYF

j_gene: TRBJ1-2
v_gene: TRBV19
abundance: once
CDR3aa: CAAWTRDRTNYGYTF

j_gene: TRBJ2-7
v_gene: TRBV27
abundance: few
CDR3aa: CASSLRGYEQYF

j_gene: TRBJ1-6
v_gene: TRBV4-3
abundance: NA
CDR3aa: CASSPSLTRDRGLKRSPLHF

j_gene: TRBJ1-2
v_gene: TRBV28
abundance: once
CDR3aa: CASRPLIANYGYTF

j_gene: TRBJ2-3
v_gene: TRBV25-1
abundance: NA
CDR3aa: CASSESKTGVVRTDTQYF

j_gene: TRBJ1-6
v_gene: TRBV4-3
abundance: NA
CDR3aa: CASSTNFRSNSPLHF